This passage covers 26 T cell receptor beta chains from one sample sequenced in a study of T cells in Graves' hyperthyroidism and ophthalmopathy. What was amplified from RNA transcripts were TCR beta CDR3 regions. HTBI primers drove first-round RT-PCR of the TCR CDR3. Each CDR3 protein gets one entry after TCRdb re-called the multiplex PCR reads with MiXCR. The table shows 300,000 to 350,000 distinct CDR3 sequences, with approximately 14% occurring only once. Sequencing used blood. Receptor source: a woman aged 25 to 45 with Graves' hyperthyroidism.

In its sample, this clonotype was seen many times. V and J are TRBV19 and TRBJ1-6; no firm D call. Germline lookup yields CDR1 LNHDA and CDR2 SQIVND (reference sequence). V was cut by 10 bases and J by 7 bases, with 14 bases left in between. This CDR3 has 13 amino acids. The CDR3 loop reads CATSSDWNSPLHF. In DNA form, the CDR3 reads TGTGCCACCTCCTCGGACTGGAATTCACCCCTCCACTTT. Complete variable domain (other parts from reference TRBV19 and TRBJ1-6): DGGITQSPKYLFRKEGQNVTLSCEQNLNHDAMYWYRQDPGQGLRLIYYSQIVNDFQKGDIAEGYSVSREKKESFPLTVTSAQKNPTAFYLCATSSDWNSPLHFGNGTRLTVT.

CDR3 coding DNA: TGCAGTGCGGTTACTAGCGGGTACGAGCAGTACTTC. Its protein product is CSAVTSGYEQYF. This chain connects TRBV20-1 to TRBJ2-7, with TRBD2 matching over 9 bases. Germline CDR1 is DFQATT and CDR2 is SNEGSKA (reference sequence). After removal of 6 bases from V and 4 bases from J, the junction contained 4 bases not matched to a gene. CDR3 length: 12 amino acids.

This clonotype was counted ten times or more. The chain has TRBV6-1 and TRBJ2-3; D not resolved. The CDR3 runs to 12 residues. Per germline, CDR1 MNHNS and CDR2 SASEGT. V was pared by 1 base and J by 7 bases, with 6 bases between. The CDR3 is CASSEGTYTQYF. CDR3 coding DNA: TGTGCCAGCAGTGAAGGAACGTATACGCAGTATTTT.

This clonotype was picked up many times. V and J are TRBV20-1 and TRBJ2-3, with 12 bases fitting TRBD2. Germline loops: CDR1 DFQATT, CDR2 SNEGSKA (reference sequence). The CDR3 length is 16 residues. V lost 3 bases, J lost 0 bases, and 4 bases stayed unmatched. The CDR3 sequence is CSASRTSGMSTDTQYF. The CDR3 DNA sequence: TGCAGTGCTAGTCGGACTAGCGGGATGAGCACAGATACGCAGTATTTT.

In this sample, this clonotype turned up a few times. The CDR3 region has the DNA TGTGCCAGCATGGAGACAGAAAGTAACATTCAGTACTTC. This sequence encodes CASMETESNIQYF. The chain combines TRBV12-3 or TRBV12-4 with TRBJ2-4, with a possible D match to TRBD1 (5 bases). The V end lost 7 bases, the J end lost 7 bases, and 14 bases lay between the germline ends. The CDR3 sequence is 13 residues long.

CDR3 sequence: CASSLSGARVDYGYTF. The CDR3 nucleotides are TGTGCCAGCAGTTTATCCGGGGCCAGGGTAGACTATGGCTACACCTTC. The V gene is TRBV28, the J gene TRBJ1-2; D possibly corresponds to TRBD1 (5 bases). With 1 base removed from V and 3 bases from J, the gap between germline ends came to 15 bases. Per germline, CDR1 MDHEN and CDR2 SYDVKM. This CDR3 is 16 amino acids long.

This clonotype was observed a handful of times. The rearrangement uses TRBV10-3 and TRBJ2-7; either TRBD1 or TRBD2 may fit D (5 bases each). Trimming cost V 2 bases and J 5 bases, with 19 bases left between them. The CDR3 loop spans 16 amino acids. Germline CDR1 is ENHRY and CDR2 is SYGVKD. The chain's CDR3 is CAISERGLQGPNEQYF. CDR3 sequence (DNA): TGTGCCATCAGTGAGCGGGGCCTTCAGGGCCCCAACGAGCAGTACTTC.

In this sample, this clonotype turned up many times. The chain is built from TRBV6-1 and TRBJ1-4; 7 nucleotides match TRBD1. V lost 6 bases to trimming and J lost 5 bases; unmatched junction nucleotides: 6. Germline lookup yields CDR1 MNHNS and CDR2 SASEGT. The CDR3 is 14 amino acids. The CDR3 coding sequence is TGTGCCAGCAGAAAACGGGGACAGAATGAAAAACTGTTTTTT. Protein: CASRKRGQNEKLFF.

In this sample, this clonotype turned up many times. The V gene is TRBV20-1, the J gene TRBJ2-3; D might be TRBD2 (6 bases). The CDR3 has 15 residues. V shed 3 bases and J shed 5 bases, with 18 bases lying between them. Germline V gene sequence: CDR1 DFQATT, CDR2 SNEGSKA (reference sequence). The CDR3 DNA reads as TGCAGTGCTAGCAGGGACTCCAGAGACAAAGATACGCAGTATTTT. This encodes CSASRDSRDKDTQYF.

This clonotype was observed many times. The chain employs TRBV7-3 and TRBJ2-7; no clear D gene. The CDR3 sequence is 13 residues long. Per the germline V gene, CDR1 is SGHTA and CDR2 is FQGTGA. V was pared by 3 bases and J by 2 bases, with 8 bases between. CDR3: CASSFKHPYEQYF. In nucleotides, the CDR3 is TGTGCCAGCAGCTTTAAACACCCCTACGAGCAGTACTTC.

The rearrangement joins TRBV29-1 to TRBJ2-7; TRBD2 is a possible D gene (6 bases). The ends were cut back, 1 base at V and 0 bases at J, with 7 bases in the middle. CDR1 and CDR2 (germline): SQVTM, ANQGSEA. The CDR3 loop spans 13 amino acids. Written as DNA, the CDR3 is TGCAGCGTTGAAGTGGGGGGCTCCTACGAGCAGTACTTC. Translating it yields CSVEVGGSYEQYF.

This clonotype appeared many times. This chain joins TRBV20-1 and TRBJ2-3, with D unresolved. The CDR3 contains 13 residues. In germline, CDR1 is DFQATT, CDR2 SNEGSKA (reference sequence). Trimming shortened V by 0 bases and J by 1 base, and 5 bases separated the two germline ends. CDR3 sequence (DNA): TGCAGTGCTAGAGATGAGCGCACAGATACGCAGTATTTT. It yields the protein CSARDERTDTQYF.

This clonotype was seen at least ten times. The V call is TRBV2, the J call TRBJ1-4, with D possibly matching TRBD1 (5 bases). The CDR3 totals 14 residues. CDR1 is SNHLY, CDR2 FYNNEI, per germline. V lost 6 bases to trimming and J lost 8 bases, with 16 bases between them. The CDR3 loop is CASRHRNLWEKLFF. CDR3 sequence (DNA): TGTGCCAGCAGACACAGGAACCTCTGGGAAAAACTGTTTTTT.

The sample holds a few counts of this clonotype. This chain uses TRBV5-5 with TRBJ1-2; a weak D match, TRBD1 (5 bases). Germline-derived CDR1 and CDR2 are SGHKS and YYEKEE (reference sequence). Between the trimmed V and J ends, which lost 0 bases and 0 bases, there was a span of 15 bases. The CDR3 has 17 amino acids. The CDR3 sequence is CASSLVAIGASNYGYTF. The CDR3 region has the DNA TGTGCCAGCAGCTTGGTCGCCATCGGGGCTTCTAACTATGGCTACACCTTC.

The rearrangement joins TRBV3-1 to TRBJ2-4; D may correspond to TRBD1 or TRBD2 (5 bases each). CDR3 length equals 14 residues. Trimming removed 2 bases from V and 7 bases from J, with 12 bases in between. Per the germline V gene, CDR1 is LGHDT and CDR2 is YNNKEL (reference sequence). CDR3 nucleotides: TGTGCCAGCAGCCAATTTCCAGGGACGAACATTCAGTACTTC. Protein product: CASSQFPGTNIQYF.

This clonotype was seen repeatedly, ten times or more. The chain combines TRBV28 with TRBJ2-1; unclear D gene. The CDR3 is 13 residues long. In germline, CDR1 is MDHEN, CDR2 SYDVKM. V lost 11 bases and J 8 bases, leaving 19 bases between the germline ends. The CDR3 protein is CAAPDRNSDEQFF. CDR3 nucleotides: TGTGCCGCCCCGGACCGAAATTCAGATGAGCAGTTCTTC.

This clonotype was counted ten times or more. The chain recombines TRBV19 with TRBJ2-1; 7 bases fit TRBD2. The V gene's germline CDR1 is LNHDA and CDR2 SQIVND (reference sequence). Trimming at V came to 6 bases and at J to 10 bases, leaving 12 bases not matched to a gene. This CDR3 comprises 14 residues. CDR3 DNA sequence: TGTGCCAGTAGCCTTTCAGAGGGGAGGGCCGAGCAGTTCTTC. The encoded protein is CASSLSEGRAEQFF.

This clonotype was counted at least ten times. This chain links TRBV28 with TRBJ2-1; TRBD2 matches 12 bases. The CDR3 runs 16 residues. The germline gives CDR1 MDHEN, CDR2 SYDVKM. V shed 1 base and J 7 bases; nucleotides not matched to a gene: 5. Here the CDR3 reads CASSLFLTSGSNEQFF. The CDR3 DNA reads TGTGCCAGCAGTTTATTCCTGACTAGCGGGAGTAATGAGCAGTTCTTC.

The chain couples TRBV30 to TRBJ1-6; 9 bases are shared with TRBD1. Germline V gives CDR1 GTSNPN, CDR2 SVGIG (reference sequence). The CDR3 sequence is 13 residues long. Trimming removed 7 bases from V and 9 bases from J; junction bases left unmatched: 7. CDR3 sequence (DNA): TGTGCCTTCTCCGGGACAGGGTTTTCACCCCTCCACTTT. This sequence encodes CAFSGTGFSPLHF.

The table lists this clonotype with many counts. V is TRBV3-1 and J is TRBJ2-3; D uncertain. Deletions cut 4 bases from V and 2 bases from J, with 16 bases between. Germline CDR1 is LGHDT and CDR2 is YNNKEL (reference sequence). The length of the CDR3 is 16 residues. Written as DNA, the CDR3 is TGTGCCAGCAGCCTGTCGGCGGCCGGGCACACAGATACGCAGTATTTT. It yields the protein CASSLSAAGHTDTQYF.

This clonotype was detected a few times. This rearrangement joins TRBV7-6 to TRBJ2-3, with 9 bases matching TRBD2. The CDR3 sequence is 16 residues long. The trim removed 1 base at V and 3 bases at J, leaving 5 bases unmatched. Looked up from germline, CDR1 is SGHVS and CDR2 is FNYEAQ. This CDR3 reads CASSLVWTSVTDTQYF. Here the CDR3 DNA reads TGTGCCAGCAGCTTAGTCTGGACTAGCGTGACAGATACGCAGTATTTT.

This clonotype was recorded many times. The chain employs TRBV25-1 and TRBJ1-4, with D unresolved. Germline CDR1 and CDR2: MGHDK and SYGVNS. V gave up 3 bases and J gave up 8 bases, with 7 bases separating them. The CDR3 is 12 residues long. The CDR3 DNA reads TGTGCCAGCAGTGACCACGAAGAAAAACTGTTTTTT. The encoded protein is CASSDHEEKLFF.

This clonotype was found a few times. This may be a read error: a much more frequent sequence differs by one nucleotide. This chain connects TRBV2 to TRBJ1-2, with TRBD1 matching 12 bases. The CDR3 contains 15 residues. Germline CDR1 and CDR2: SNHLY and FYNNEI. V gave up 8 bases and J gave up 8 bases; unmatched junction bases: 12. The CDR3 nucleotides read TGTGCCAGCGGTTCTACCGGGACAGGGGGCGGGGGCTACACCTTC. This codes for CASGSTGTGGGGYTF. Based on the CDR3 plus reference TRBV2 and TRBJ1-2, the full variable domain is EPEVTQTPSHQVTQMGQEVILRCVPISNHLYFYWYRQILGQKVEFLVSFYNNEISEKSEIFDDQFSVERPDGSNFTLKIRSTKLEDSAMYFCASGSTGTGGGGYTFGSGTRLTVV.

This clonotype was counted a few times. The chain joins TRBV12-5 to TRBJ2-1; 9 nucleotides match TRBD2. The CDR3 covers 15 residues. Germline lookup yields CDR1 LGHNT and CDR2 FRNRAP. The trim removed 7 bases at V and 3 bases at J, leaving 7 bases unmatched. The CDR3 DNA reads TGTGCTAGTGCCGAAAGCGGGAGGAACTACAATGAGCAGTTCTTC. Residues: CASAESGRNYNEQFF.

This clonotype was observed a handful of times. This chain uses TRBV20-1 with TRBJ2-4; TRBD2 agrees at 10 bases. Germline CDR1 reads DFQATT; CDR2 reads SNEGSKA (reference sequence). V shed 6 bases, J shed 1 base, and the junction held 3 bases outside the gene matches. This CDR3 region has 14 residues. In DNA, the CDR3 is TGCAGTGCCCGTAGCGGGAGGGCCAAAAACATTCAGTACTTC. Amino acids: CSARSGRAKNIQYF.

The table lists this clonotype with a few counts. The chain joins TRBV7-9 to TRBJ2-7; TRBD2 might be the D (6 bases). V was clipped by 5 bases and J by 2 bases, with 13 bases between them. The CDR3 has 14 residues. In germline, CDR1 is SEHNR, CDR2 FQNEAQ (reference sequence). The chain's CDR3 is CASSQTGLTYEQYF. The CDR3 DNA is TGTGCCAGCAGCCAAACGGGACTTACCTACGAGCAGTACTTC.